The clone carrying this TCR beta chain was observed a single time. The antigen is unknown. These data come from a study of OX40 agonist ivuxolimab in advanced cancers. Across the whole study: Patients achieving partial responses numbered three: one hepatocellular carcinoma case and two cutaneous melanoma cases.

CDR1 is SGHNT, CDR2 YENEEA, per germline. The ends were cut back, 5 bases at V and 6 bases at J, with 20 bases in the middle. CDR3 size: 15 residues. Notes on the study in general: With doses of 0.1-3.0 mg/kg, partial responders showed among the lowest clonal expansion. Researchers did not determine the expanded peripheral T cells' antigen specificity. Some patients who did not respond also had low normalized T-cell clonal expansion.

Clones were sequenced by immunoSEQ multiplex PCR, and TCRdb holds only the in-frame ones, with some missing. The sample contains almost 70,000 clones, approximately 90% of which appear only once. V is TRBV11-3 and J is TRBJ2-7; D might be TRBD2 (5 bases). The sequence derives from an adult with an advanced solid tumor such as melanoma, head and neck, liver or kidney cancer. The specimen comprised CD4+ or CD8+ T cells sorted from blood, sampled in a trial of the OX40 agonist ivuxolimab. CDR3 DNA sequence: TGTGCCAGCAGCCCGAGGGCCCCGAGGGAGCCCGAGCAGTACTTC. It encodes CASSPRAPREPEQYF.